These 22 T cell receptor beta chains came from one sample sequenced in a study of blood T cells in healthy people across ages. The second PCR ran roughly 7 to 11 cycles with a sample-barcoded 5' primer and J-beta primers. A single record per CDR3 protein comes from TCRdb applying MiXCR to the 5' RACE reads. The profile covers under 1 million distinct CDR3 sequences, with 44% appearing a single time and under 20% taken by the ten largest. Specimen: blood. Receptors originate from a man aged 60 to 75 in good health.

This clonotype has a handful of counts. The V and J genes are TRBV6-2 or TRBV6-3 and TRBJ2-7; possibly TRBD1 for D (6 bases). The CDR3 consists of 15 residues. Germline lookup yields CDR1 MNHEY and CDR2 SVGEGT. The V and J ends lost 6 bases and 1 base respectively, with 16 bases between them. The CDR3 is CASRMRQDPSYEQYF. As DNA, the CDR3 is TGTGCCAGCAGGATGCGACAGGACCCGTCCTACGAGCAGTACTTC.

As concerns this clonotype: Given a much more abundant clone one base away, this may be a read error. The J gene is TRBJ1-5, the V gene TRBV7-8; D is unclear. CDR1 is SGHVS, CDR2 FQNEAQ, per germline. The CDR3 runs 14 residues. The CDR3 sequence: CASSLQPSNRPQHF. The DNA for the CDR3 is TGTGCCAGCAGCTTGCAGCCTAGCAATCGGCCCCAGCATTTT.

Many counts were recorded for this clonotype. This sequence joins TRBV29-1 and TRBJ2-6; the D gene could be TRBD1 or TRBD2 (5 bases each). The CDR3 runs 15 residues. V shed 1 base and J shed 4 bases, with 11 bases lying between them. Looked up from germline, CDR1 is SQVTM and CDR2 is ANQGSEA. The CDR3 region is CSVEVQGAGANVLTF. The CDR3, as DNA: TGCAGCGTTGAAGTTCAGGGAGCCGGGGCCAACGTCCTGACTTTC.

This clonotype was counted only a few times. This rearrangement joins TRBV11-2 to TRBJ2-3; 11 bases align to TRBD2. The germline CDR1 and CDR2 sequences are SGHAT and FQNNGV. V trimming: 1 base; J trimming: 2 bases; junction bases outside the gene matches: 5. The CDR3 sequence is 17 residues long. The CDR3 DNA reads as TGTGCCAGCAGCTTAGCTACGGGACTAGCGGTCACAGATACGCAGTATTTT. Translation gives CASSLATGLAVTDTQYF.

With regard to this clonotype: One end of the junction varies from germline; a read error may be responsible. V and J are TRBV7-2 and TRBJ2-3; 10 bases line up with TRBD2. Germline CDR1 and CDR2: SGHTA and FQGNSA. The CDR3 runs to 15 residues. This chain's CDR3 is CAGSLSGGALDTQYF. CDR3 nucleotide sequence: TGTGCCGGCAGCTTGAGCGGGGGGGCCCTAGATACGCAGTATTTT.

This clonotype was picked up a small number of times. The chain uses TRBV5-1 and TRBJ2-1; D not certain. CDR1 SGHRS and CDR2 YFSETQ come from the germline V gene. Trimming stripped 4 bases from V and 0 bases from J, with 11 bases between. There are 15 residues in the CDR3. CDR3 bases: TGCGCCAGCAGCATGGACCGGAGCTCCTACAATGAGCAGTTCTTC. It specifies CASSMDRSSYNEQFF. Combining the CDR3 with reference TRBV5-1 and TRBJ2-1 gives the whole variable domain KAGVTQTPRYLIKTRGQQVTLSCSPISGHRSVSWYQQTPGQGLQFLFEYFSETQRNKGNFPGRFSGRQFSNSRSEMNVSTLELGDSALYLCASSMDRSSYNEQFFGPGTRLTVL.

In its sample, this clonotype was seen a few times. The V call is TRBV4-3, the J call TRBJ1-2; 9 bases align to TRBD1. The CDR3 is 15 amino acids. Germline CDR1 is LGHNA and CDR2 is YSLEER. J gave up 8 bases and V 0 bases, and 7 bases lay outside the gene matches. The CDR3 loop is CASSQERDRVQGYTF. In nucleotides, the CDR3 is TGCGCCAGCAGCCAAGAAAGGGACAGGGTCCAGGGCTACACCTTC.

V gene TRBV6-6 combines with J gene TRBJ2-3, with D uncertain. The CDR3 is 12 amino acids. V was trimmed by 6 bases and J by 7 bases, leaving 11 bases between them. Germline V gene lookup returns CDR1 MNHNY and CDR2 SVGAGI (reference sequence). The DNA of the CDR3 is TGTGCCAGCAGCTCGGAAAAGTATACGCAGTATTTT. Encoded protein: CASSSEKYTQYF.

The chain carries TRBV9 and TRBJ2-5; TRBD1 is a possible D gene (5 bases). The CDR3 is 13 amino acids. The germline V and J ends were trimmed by 3 bases and 7 bases, with 13 bases remaining between them. Germline V lookup: CDR1 SGDLS, CDR2 YYNGEE. CDR3 sequence (DNA): TGTGCCAGCAGCGCCGAAGGGGAAGGGACCCAGTACTTC. Amino acids: CASSAEGEGTQYF.

The chain is built from TRBV10-3 and TRBJ2-7, with a weak D call TRBD1 (6 bases). V was pared by 6 bases and J by 4 bases, with 13 bases between. Germline V CDR1 and CDR2: ENHRY, SYGVKD. The CDR3 spans 13 residues. This chain's CDR3 is CAISKDRKYEQYF. In DNA, the CDR3 is TGTGCCATCAGCAAGGACAGAAAGTACGAGCAGTACTTC.

Many counts were recorded for this clonotype. CDR3 region: CASSQDGSDYGYTF. The CDR3 DNA is TGCGCCAGCAGCCAAGATGGTTCAGACTATGGCTACACCTTC. This sequence joins TRBV4-3 and TRBJ1-2, with unresolved D. Trimming removed 0 bases from V and 3 bases from J, with 8 bases in between. The CDR3 extends over 14 amino acids. Germline lookup yields CDR1 LGHNA and CDR2 YSLEER.

The chain has TRBV12-3 or TRBV12-4 and TRBJ2-3; D may be TRBD2 (7 bases). The V and J ends lost 4 bases and 0 bases respectively, with 23 bases between them. This CDR3 region has 19 residues. CDR3 protein: CASSSPLPGEGASTDTQYF. The DNA for the CDR3 is TGTGCCAGCAGTTCGCCCCTCCCAGGGGAGGGAGCTAGCACAGATACGCAGTATTTT.

V gene TRBV30 combines with J gene TRBJ2-7, with 8 bases identical to TRBD2. This CDR3 is built from 14 residues. Germline assignment: CDR1 GTSNPN and CDR2 SVGIG (reference sequence). The trim removed 2 bases at V and 4 bases at J, leaving 7 bases unmatched. DNA of the CDR3: TGTGCCTGGAGTATTTTAGCGGGGACATACGAGCAGTACTTC. It is translated as CAWSILAGTYEQYF.

The V call is TRBV20-1, the J call TRBJ2-5, with 7 bases lining up with TRBD1. Germline CDR1 and CDR2: DFQATT and SNEGSKA (reference sequence). J gave up 4 bases and V 6 bases, and 8 bases lay outside the gene matches. The CDR3 contains 13 residues. The CDR3: CSARQGSGETQYF. The CDR3 nucleotides read TGCAGTGCCCGACAGGGCTCTGGAGAGACCCAGTACTTC.

With respect to this clonotype: The junction shows a germline mismatch at one end, possibly a read error. The V call is TRBV5-6, the J call TRBJ2-7; a possible D gene is TRBD2 (5 bases). The length of the CDR3 is 16 residues. The germline gives CDR1 SGHDT, CDR2 YYEEEE. The CDR3 reads CASSLKPRGNPYGQYF. The CDR3, as DNA: TGTGCCAGCAGCTTGAAGCCGAGAGGGAACCCCTACGGGCAGTACTTC.

As for this clonotype: The junction departs from germline at one end; a sequencing error may be responsible. This chain links TRBV7-2 with TRBJ1-5; 8 bases agree with TRBD1. Germline V gives CDR1 SGHTA, CDR2 FQGNSA. This CDR3 is 16 amino acids long. CDR3 region: CVSSSGTGSSNQPQHF. The CDR3 DNA is TGTGTCAGCAGCTCCGGGACAGGTTCGTCAAATCAGCCCCAGCATTTT.

This clonotype has only a few counts. The genes are TRBV27 and TRBJ2-7; TRBD1 might be the D (5 bases). The CDR3 runs to 14 residues. Germline V CDR1 and CDR2: MNHEY, SMNVEV (reference sequence). V lost 7 bases, J lost 0 bases, and 13 bases lay in between. CDR3: CASKTASLSYEQYF. CDR3 nucleotides: TGTGCCAGCAAGACAGCCAGCCTCTCCTACGAGCAGTACTTC.

The V and J genes are TRBV18 and TRBJ1-6, with unresolved D. The CDR3 runs to 15 residues. Trimming removed 2 bases from V and 9 bases from J, with 14 bases in between. Per the germline V gene, CDR1 is KGHSH and CDR2 is LQKENI. The CDR3 bases are TGTGCCAGCTCACCATTGGCGGAAGGTGGTTCACCCCTCCACTTT. As protein: CASSPLAEGGSPLHF. Drawing the rest from reference TRBV18 and TRBJ1-6, the complete variable domain is NAGVMQNPRHLVRRRGQEARLRCSPMKGHSHVYWYRQLPEEGLKFMVYLQKENIIDESGMPKERFSAEFPKEGPSILRIQQVVRGDSAAYFCASSPLAEGGSPLHFGNGTRLTVT.

This clonotype was counted a few times. The chain uses TRBV3-1 and TRBJ2-3; 11 positions agree with TRBD2. Germline trimming cut 4 bases from V and 0 bases from J; bases unmatched to any gene: 6. The CDR3 length is 17 residues. CDR1 is LGHDT and CDR2 is YNNKEL in the germline V gene (reference sequence). The CDR3 DNA reads as TGTGCCAGCAGCCGACGACTAGCGGGGACTAGCACAGATACGCAGTATTTT. Its protein is CASSRRLAGTSTDTQYF.

The chain couples TRBV12-5 to TRBJ2-7, with D perhaps given as TRBD1 or TRBD2 (6 bases each). CDR1 is LGHNT, CDR2 FRNRAP, per germline. The V and J ends lost 7 bases and 3 bases respectively, with 22 bases between them. The CDR3 runs to 16 residues. CDR3 DNA sequence: TGTGCTAGTGCCCTCACGCCTGGGGGGCCTCTCTACGAGCAGTACTTC. Amino acids: CASALTPGGPLYEQYF. Using reference TRBV12-5 and TRBJ2-7 for the parts outside the CDR3, the full variable domain is DARVTQTPRHKVTEMGQEVTMRCQPILGHNTVFWYRQTMMQGLELLAYFRNRAPLDDSGMPKDRFSAEMPDATLATLKIQPSEPRDSAVYFCASALTPGGPLYEQYFGPGTRLTVT.

This clonotype came up once. The chain links TRBV20-1 to TRBJ1-1; D gene ambiguous. The CDR3 extends over 11 amino acids. The ends were cut back, 2 bases at V and 9 bases at J, with 10 bases in the middle. The germline V gene encodes CDR1 DFQATT and CDR2 SNEGSKA (reference sequence). The CDR3 sequence is CSARRPQKAFF. In DNA form, the CDR3 reads TGCAGTGCTAGACGCCCCCAAAAAGCTTTCTTT.

In this sample, this clonotype turned up a few times. V and J are TRBV12-3 or TRBV12-4 and TRBJ2-4; D possibly corresponds to TRBD2 (5 bases). With 0 bases removed from V and 7 bases from J, the gap between germline ends came to 19 bases. The CDR3 spans 17 residues. The CDR3 bases are TGTGCCAGCAGTTTAGCCAACCGGGCTAGCCGCGGGAACATTCAGTACTTC. It specifies CASSLANRASRGNIQYF.